Each of the 24 T cell receptor beta chains below was sequenced from the same sample in a study of brain T cells in children with intractable seizures. Produced via immunoSEQ multiplex PCR; TCRdb's table is partial and in-frame only. This sample has about 340,000 clones, with about 93% found just once. The time point: blood from clinic visit 5 months post-surgery; TSC patient then seizure free. This specimen was peripheral blood, taken 5 to 6 months after surgery. The receptors originated from a boy less than two years old with tuberous sclerosis and intractable seizures.

V usage is TRBV5-6 and J usage is TRBJ2-5; 11 bases fit TRBD2. This CDR3 is 15 amino acids long. Germline V CDR1 and CDR2: SGHDT, YYEEEE. V shed 3 bases and J 5 bases; nucleotides not matched to a gene: 6. As DNA, the CDR3 is TGTGCCAGCAGCTCAATGACTAGCGGGGTGGAGACCCAGTACTTC. Amino acid sequence: CASSSMTSGVETQYF.

CDR3 loop: CASSETAGLIRNEQYF. CDR3 DNA sequence: TGTGCCAGCAGTGAAACAGCGGGCCTGATAAGGAACGAGCAGTACTTC. The chain joins TRBV2 to TRBJ2-7; possibly TRBD2 for D (6 bases). The CDR3 totals 16 residues. Trimming pared 2 bases from V and 5 bases from J, leaving 19 bases between. Germline loops: CDR1 SNHLY, CDR2 FYNNEI.

This chain joins TRBV4-2 and TRBJ2-5; D possibly corresponds to TRBD2 (5 bases). The CDR3 is 15 amino acids. Germline assignment: CDR1 LGHNA and CDR2 YNFKEQ. V lost 0 bases and J 4 bases, leaving 12 bases between the germline ends. CDR3 region: CASSQEERGGETQYF. The CDR3 DNA reads TGTGCCAGCAGCCAAGAGGAACGGGGTGGAGAGACCCAGTACTTC.

V is TRBV7-3 and J is TRBJ2-2; no firm D call. Germline CDR1 is SGHTA and CDR2 is FQGTGA. The CDR3 runs to 13 residues. The ends were cut back, 5 bases at V and 7 bases at J, with 11 bases in the middle. The CDR3 DNA reads TGTGCCAGCAGCCCCGCGGACGGCGGGGAGCTGTTTTTT. Translation gives CASSPADGGELFF.

A remark on this clone: Sequence at one end of the junction differs from germline and may be a read error. The genes are TRBV7-9 and TRBJ2-7; D is ambiguous. The CDR3 is 13 residues long. The germline V gene has CDR1 SEHNR and CDR2 FQNEAQ (reference sequence). The CDR3 region is CVSSSLISYEQYF. CDR3 coding DNA: TGTGTCAGCAGCTCCCTTATCTCCTACGAGCAGTACTTC.

This chain joins TRBV9 and TRBJ2-3; 8 positions match TRBD2. V shed 4 bases and J 6 bases; nucleotides not matched to a gene: 10. Germline CDR1 SGDLS, CDR2 YYNGEE. This CDR3 comprises 15 residues. Here the CDR3 reads CASSPGGGRVDTQYF. The CDR3 DNA is TGTGCCAGCAGCCCGGGGGGGGGTCGTGTGGATACGCAGTATTTT.

The chain links TRBV4-1 to TRBJ2-1; D might be TRBD1 (5 bases). This CDR3 has 15 amino acids. CDR1 and CDR2 (germline): MGHRA, YSYEKL. The V end lost 2 bases, the J end lost 3 bases, and 11 bases lay between the germline ends. The CDR3 bases are TGCGCCAGCAGCCAAATTCCAGGGAACTACAATGAGCAGTTCTTC. Its translation: CASSQIPGNYNEQFF.

The V call is TRBV19, the J call TRBJ2-5; D tentatively fits TRBD1 or TRBD2 (5 bases each). Trimming took 9 bases from V and 4 from J, leaving 18 bases between them. Germline CDR1 reads LNHDA; CDR2 reads SQIVND (reference sequence). The CDR3 length is 14 residues. CDR3 protein: CASSDPGRRETQYF. For the CDR3, the DNA is TGTGCCAGCAGCGACCCGGGACGTCGAGAGACCCAGTACTTC.

The V call is TRBV27, the J call TRBJ2-2; TRBD1 might be the D (5 bases). The CDR3 contains 13 residues. Deletions cut 5 bases from V and 6 bases from J, with 10 bases between. Germline loops: CDR1 MNHEY, CDR2 SMNVEV (reference sequence). CDR3 in amino acids: CASSIQGSGELFF. In DNA, the CDR3 is TGTGCCAGCAGTATTCAGGGATCCGGGGAGCTGTTTTTT.

The rearrangement links TRBV10-3 to TRBJ2-7, with D perhaps TRBD2 (7 bases). Germline V CDR1 and CDR2: ENHRY, SYGVKD. The CDR3 runs 15 residues. The V end was cut by 3 bases, the J end by 2 bases, with 14 bases between. CDR3 residues: CAISEGGGDPYEQYF. Written as DNA, the CDR3 is TGTGCCATCAGTGAAGGCGGGGGCGATCCCTACGAGCAGTACTTC.

V usage is TRBV25-1 and J usage is TRBJ2-7; D is perhaps TRBD2 (6 bases). CDR1 and CDR2 (germline): MGHDK, SYGVNS. This CDR3 is built from 13 residues. V lost 4 bases to trimming and J lost 3 bases, with 10 bases between them. CDR3 DNA sequence: TGTGCCAGCAGTGGAGGGACTTTCTACGAGCAGTACTTC. Protein: CASSGGTFYEQYF.

This chain uses TRBV7-9 with TRBJ1-5; TRBD1 is a possible D gene (6 bases). V shed 6 bases and J shed 3 bases, with 9 bases lying between them. The CDR3 consists of 13 residues. Germline values: CDR1 SEHNR, CDR2 FQNEAQ (reference sequence). CDR3 DNA: TGTGCCAGCAGTTGGGGGGCCAATCAGCCCCAGCATTTT. It translates to CASSWGANQPQHF.

The V call is TRBV5-4, the J call TRBJ2-5; 12 bases align to TRBD2. With V trimmed by 0 bases and J by 4 bases, 7 bases remained unmatched. The CDR3 totals 17 residues. Germline loops: CDR1 SGHNT, CDR2 YYREEE (reference sequence). The CDR3 loop is CASSLESSGGAGETQYF. DNA for the CDR3: TGTGCCAGCAGCTTGGAATCTAGCGGGGGGGCGGGAGAGACCCAGTACTTC.

The V call is TRBV30, the J call TRBJ2-1; 8 bases line up with TRBD2. This CDR3 has 13 amino acids. The germline gives CDR1 GTSNPN, CDR2 SVGIG (reference sequence). J gave up 7 bases and V 1 base, and 3 bases lay outside the gene matches. The CDR3 region is CAWSEGLGNEQFF. The CDR3 coding sequence is TGTGCCTGGAGTGAGGGACTAGGGAATGAGCAGTTCTTC.

The chain uses TRBV29-1 and TRBJ2-7; no clear D gene. CDR1 is SQVTM, CDR2 ANQGSEA, per germline. CDR3 length: 13 residues. Trimming cost V 2 bases and J 0 bases, with 8 bases left between them. The CDR3 sequence is CSVELRGSYEQYF. The DNA of the CDR3 is TGCAGCGTTGAACTCCGCGGCTCCTACGAGCAGTACTTC.

The chain is built from TRBV7-3 and TRBJ1-6; D is undetermined. Germline V lookup: CDR1 SGHTA, CDR2 FQGTGA. V was pared by 2 bases and J by 0 bases, with 5 bases between. The CDR3 is 15 amino acids. In DNA, the CDR3 is TGTGCCAGCAGCTTAGGGAGCTCCTATAATTCACCCCTCCACTTT. Protein product: CASSLGSSYNSPLHF.

For the CDR3, the DNA is TGTGCCAGCAGCTTAAGTGGCGGCACCCTCGATACGCAGTATTTT. Protein: CASSLSGGTLDTQYF. The rearrangement links TRBV7-2 to TRBJ2-3; D is uncertain. This CDR3 has 15 residues. Germline V gives CDR1 SGHTA, CDR2 FQGNSA. With 2 bases removed from V and 6 bases from J, the gap between germline ends came to 15 bases.

This clone has only one observation. This rearrangement joins TRBV9 to TRBJ1-1; D is perhaps TRBD1 (5 bases). This CDR3 has 13 residues. From germline, CDR1 is SGDLS and CDR2 YYNGEE. The V gene lost 4 bases and the J gene lost 1 base, with 8 bases spanning the gap. The CDR3 reads CASSTGPNTEAFF. As DNA, the CDR3 is TGTGCCAGCAGCACGGGGCCGAACACTGAAGCTTTCTTT.

The V and J genes are TRBV7-8 and TRBJ2-2, with 7 bases lining up with TRBD1. After removal of 6 bases from V and 0 bases from J, the junction contained 1 base not matched to a gene. CDR3 length: 14 residues. Per the germline V gene, CDR1 is SGHVS and CDR2 is FQNEAQ. Written as DNA, the CDR3 is TGTGCCAGCAGACAGGGGCCGAACACCGGGGAGCTGTTTTTT. Amino acids: CASRQGPNTGELFF.

V and J are TRBV2 and TRBJ1-2; no firm D call. The germline V gene encodes CDR1 SNHLY and CDR2 FYNNEI. This CDR3 region has 14 residues. V was pared by 6 bases and J by 1 base, with 12 bases between. The CDR3 region is CASRLHSLNYGYTF. CDR3 coding DNA: TGTGCCAGCAGGTTACATAGCCTTAACTATGGCTACACCTTC.

This chain connects TRBV19 to TRBJ1-3; 8 positions match TRBD1. The trim removed 10 bases at V and 4 bases at J, leaving 6 bases unmatched. This CDR3 spans 13 amino acids. Germline V gene data show CDR1 as LNHDA and CDR2 as SQIVND (reference sequence). The CDR3 is CATDAGGGNTIYF. The DNA of the CDR3 is TGTGCCACCGATGCAGGGGGCGGAAACACCATATATTTT.

The chain is built from TRBV5-5 and TRBJ1-3, with 9 positions matching TRBD1. Germline trimming cut 4 bases from V and 1 base from J; bases unmatched to any gene: 18. The CDR3 runs to 20 residues. From germline, CDR1 is SGHKS and CDR2 YYEKEE (reference sequence). The CDR3 loop reads CASSPGLGQGLMRSGNTIYF. The CDR3 coding sequence is TGTGCCAGCAGCCCCGGTTTGGGACAGGGATTAATGAGGTCTGGAAACACCATATATTTT. The full variable domain, completed using reference TRBV5-5 and TRBJ1-3, is DAGVTQSPTHLIKTRGQQVTLRCSPISGHKSVSWYQQVLGQGPQFIFQYYEKEERGRGNFPDRFSARQFPNYSSELNVNALLLGDSALYLCASSPGLGQGLMRSGNTIYFGEGSWLTVV.

This chain links TRBV27 with TRBJ2-5, with 11 bases fitting TRBD2. Trimming removed 8 bases from V and 4 bases from J; junction bases left unmatched: 18. Germline lookup yields CDR1 MNHEY and CDR2 SMNVEV (reference sequence). CDR3 length: 18 residues. This CDR3 reads CASSPPLAGGLSLETQYF. In DNA, the CDR3 is TGTGCCAGCTCTCCCCCGCTAGCGGGAGGTTTATCATTAGAGACCCAGTACTTC.

V gene TRBV24-1 combines with J gene TRBJ1-2; 10 bases match TRBD1. The CDR3 totals 12 residues. The germline V gene encodes CDR1 KGHDR and CDR2 SFDVKD. The V segment lost 5 bases and the J segment 7 bases; nucleotides outside the gene matches: 0. This CDR3 is CATSGTGGGYTF. CDR3 DNA sequence: TGTGCCACCAGTGGGACAGGGGGTGGCTACACCTTC.